Listed below are T cell receptor beta chains from one sample, sequenced in a study of T cell responses to AZD1222 COVID-19 vaccine. Sequenced by immunoSEQ multiplex PCR; TCRdb stores in-frame clones only, minus some. In the table there are over 85,000 clones, around nine tenths of which are singletons. Here the sequenced sample was peripheral blood, taken on day 0 of AZD1222 vaccination. The receptor set was obtained from an adult in good health. The CDR3 runs from the conserved cysteine through the conserved F or W. D genes are given only for firm matches. Only some rows state a clone size, as once, few, many or a class for expanded clones.

d_call clone_size j_call v_call cdr3_nt cdr3_aa
. . TRBJ1-6 TRBV18 TGTGCCAGCTCACCACCGGGCGGTTCCCTTTCACCCCTCCACTTT CASSPPGGSLSPLHF
. . TRBJ2-1 TRBV7-9 TGTGCCATCTCCACCCCATTCTACAATGAGCAGTTCTTC CAISTPFYNEQFF
TRBD2 . TRBJ2-7 TRBV19 TGTGCCAGTAGTATTCAGGGAGGGATTCCTACGGAGCAGTACTTC CASSIQGGIPTEQYF
TRBD2 . TRBJ2-5 TRBV6-2/TRBV6-3 TGTGCCAGCAGTTCCGGGACTAGCTCCCACCGGGAGACCCAGTACTTC CASSSGTSSHRETQYF
. . TRBJ2-2 TRBV27 TGTGCCAGCAGTTTGGGGGGCAGGGCCGGGGAGCTGTTTTTT CASSLGGRAGELFF
TRBD1 . TRBJ2-2 TRBV15 TGTGCCACCAGCAGAGTGACAGGGCTAAGGGCCGGGGAGCTGTTTTTT CATSRVTGLRAGELFF
TRBD1 . TRBJ1-2 TRBV5-1 TGCGCCAGCAGCTTAGGGACAGTTGATAACTATGGCTACACCTTC CASSLGTVDNYGYTF
. . TRBJ2-1 TRBV3-1/TRBV3-2 TGTGCCAGCAGTCTCAGCGGGCCCAAGTTAGGTGAGCAGTTCTTC CASSLSGPKLGEQFF
TRBD1 . TRBJ2-2 TRBV25-1 TGTGCCAGCAGTGAGTCCGGGACAGGGGGCATCGGGGAGCTGTTTTTT CASSESGTGGIGELFF
. . TRBJ1-5 TRBV5-1 TGCGCCAGCAGCTTGGACGGCAGGGCCTTTGAGCCCCAGCATTTT CASSLDGRAFEPQHF
. . TRBJ2-5 TRBV9 TGTGCCAGCAGCGTAGACCCCTATGGGGGTACGGATCAAGAGACCCAGTACTTC CASSVDPYGGTDQETQYF
. . TRBJ1-1 TRBV28 TGTGCCACCAACGGGCCCAACACTGAAGCTTTCTTT CATNGPNTEAFF
TRBD2 . TRBJ2-3 TRBV7-9 TGTGCCAGCAGCTTAGAAGCGGGAGCCTCAGATACGCAGTATTTT CASSLEAGASDTQYF
. . TRBJ2-5 TRBV19 TGTGCCAGTAGTCCCATGGGGCAAGAGACCCAGTACTTC CASSPMGQETQYF
. . TRBJ2-3 TRBV5-1 TGCGCCAGCAGCACCGGACAGACTAGCACAGATACGCAGTATTTT CASSTGQTSTDTQYF
TRBD2 . TRBJ2-1 TRBV9 TGTGCCAGCAGCGTAGTGACGGGGGGTTCGGGTGAGCAGTTCTTC CASSVVTGGSGEQFF
TRBD1 . TRBJ2-3 TRBV5-1 TGCGCCAGCAGCCCTGGGACAGGGGGATTGGATACGCAGTATTTT CASSPGTGGLDTQYF
. . TRBJ1-5 TRBV12-2 TGTGCAAGTCGCACGCAACGGGCCCAGTACCCGCATTTT CASRTQRAQYPHF
. . TRBJ2-7 TRBV7-2 TGTGCCAGCAGCCCGGGGCAGCTATACGAGCAGTACTTC CASSPGQLYEQYF
. . TRBJ1-2 TRBV30 TGTGCCTGGAGTGTAAGGCTACACGGCTACACCTTC CAWSVRLHGYTF
TRBD1 once TRBJ1-6 TRBV30 TGTGCCTGGAGGTTAACAGGGGGTTATTCACCCCTCCACTTT CAWRLTGGYSPLHF
TRBD1 . TRBJ1-4 TRBV11-2 TGTGCCAGCAGCTTAGAGGGACAGGGAGGTGAAAAACTGTTTTTT CASSLEGQGGEKLFF
. . TRBJ1-6 TRBV25-1 TGTGCCAGCAGTGAATTTTTGAGAAGTAATTCACCCCTCCACTTT CASSEFLRSNSPLHF
. . TRBJ2-5 TRBV7-9 TGTGCCAGCAGCTTAGAGACTATTCGGGAGACCCAGTACTTC CASSLETIRETQYF
. . TRBJ2-1 TRBV5-1 TGCGCCAGCAGCTTCGCCTTACTATACAATGAGCAGTTCTTC CASSFALLYNEQFF
. . TRBJ2-7 TRBV5-8 TGTGCCAGCAGCTTTGACAGGCGCGGCGAGCAGTACTTC CASSFDRRGEQYF
. . TRBJ1-5 TRBV9 TGTGCCAGCGGGCAAGCCGGGGTAAGCAATCAGCCCCAGCATTTT CASGQAGVSNQPQHF
. . TRBJ2-5 TRBV18 TGTGCCAGCTCAGCCCCCGGGACACAAGAGACCCAGTACTTC CASSAPGTQETQYF
. . TRBJ2-2 TRBV11-2 TGTGCCAGCAGCTCTCGTATCGGAGAGAACACCGGGGAGCTGTTTTTT CASSSRIGENTGELFF
. once TRBJ2-7 TRBV5-1 TGCGCCAGCAGCTTAAGGACAGCCTCCTACTCCTACGAGCAGTACTTC CASSLRTASYSYEQYF
TRBD2 . TRBJ2-5 TRBV3-1/TRBV3-2 TGTGCCAGCAGCCGTCGACTAGCGGGGGGCCTCGGGGAGACCCAGTACTTC CASSRRLAGGLGETQYF
. . TRBJ1-5 TRBV5-8 TGTGCCAGCAGCTTGGGCGACAGTAGCAATCAGCCCCAGCATTTT CASSLGDSSNQPQHF
. . TRBJ1-2 TRBV18 TGTGCCAGCTCAGAAGGTCCGGACTATGGCTACACCTTC CASSEGPDYGYTF
. . TRBJ1-5 TRBV6-5 TGTGCCAGCATTTATGGCGGGGATCAGCCCCAGCATTTT CASIYGGDQPQHF
. . TRBJ1-3 TRBV15 TGTGCCACCAGCAGAGATCCGGGGCGTGGAAACACCATATATTTT CATSRDPGRGNTIYF
TRBD1 . TRBJ1-4 TRBV7-6 TGTGCCAGCAGCTCTCGAGGGGGCGTTAATGAAAAACTGTTTTTT CASSSRGGVNEKLFF
. . TRBJ1-6 TRBV9 TGTGCCAGCAGCGTATCCGGAGCGGGGTCACCCCTCCACTTT CASSVSGAGSPLHF
TRBD1 . TRBJ2-7 TRBV11-3 TGTGCCAGCAGCAAGGGGACAGGGTCCTACGAGCAGTACTTC CASSKGTGSYEQYF
. . TRBJ2-3 TRBV9 TGTGCCAGCAGCGTACAGGCTCGGGGGAGCACAGATACGCAGTATTTT CASSVQARGSTDTQYF
. . TRBJ1-6 TRBV28 TGTGCCAGCCGCGAGGGCTTAGATAATTCACCCCTCCACTTT CASREGLDNSPLHF
. . TRBJ2-5 TRBV28 TGTGCCAGCAGTTTAGCTCGGGGCTCGGGGGAGACCCAGTACTTC CASSLARGSGETQYF
. . TRBJ1-1 TRBV27 TGTGCCAGCAGTACTCAGATGAACACTGAAGCTTTCTTT CASSTQMNTEAFF
. . TRBJ2-7 TRBV21-1 TGTGCCAGCACACGGATGGGAAACTACGAGCAGTACTTC CASTRMGNYEQYF
TRBD1 . TRBJ1-1 TRBV6-5 TGTGCCAGCAGTCCTGACAGGGCCGTGAACACTGAAGCTTTCTTT CASSPDRAVNTEAFF
TRBD2 few TRBJ2-7 TRBV3-1/TRBV3-2 TGTGCCAGCAGCCCTAGCCCCAGCGGGGGGCCCAGCTACGAGCAGTACTTC CASSPSPSGGPSYEQYF
TRBD2 . TRBJ2-3 TRBV6-2/TRBV6-3 TGTGCCAGCAGTTCGTCAACGGGACTAGCGGCCTTCACAGATACGCAGTATTTT CASSSSTGLAAFTDTQYF
TRBD2 . TRBJ2-7 TRBV3-1/TRBV3-2 TGTGCCAGCAGCCAAGGACCAGCGGGAGGGGGCTACGAGCAGTACTTC CASSQGPAGGGYEQYF
. . TRBJ2-1 TRBV7-8 TGTGCCAGCAGCTTAGTACAGGTCAATGAGCAGTTCTTC CASSLVQVNEQFF
TRBD2 . TRBJ2-2 TRBV29-1 TGCAGCGTTGGGACTAGCGGGAGGTCGAACACCGGGGAGCTGTTTTTT CSVGTSGRSNTGELFF
TRBD2 . TRBJ2-1 TRBV3-1/TRBV3-2 TGTGCCAGCAGCCAAGACGTTACTAGCGGGAGATCAAATGAGCAGTTCTTC CASSQDVTSGRSNEQFF
TRBD2 . TRBJ2-2 TRBV7-6 TGTGCCAGCAGTCCGGGACTAGCGGCCAGGAACACCGGGGAGCTGTTTTTT CASSPGLAARNTGELFF